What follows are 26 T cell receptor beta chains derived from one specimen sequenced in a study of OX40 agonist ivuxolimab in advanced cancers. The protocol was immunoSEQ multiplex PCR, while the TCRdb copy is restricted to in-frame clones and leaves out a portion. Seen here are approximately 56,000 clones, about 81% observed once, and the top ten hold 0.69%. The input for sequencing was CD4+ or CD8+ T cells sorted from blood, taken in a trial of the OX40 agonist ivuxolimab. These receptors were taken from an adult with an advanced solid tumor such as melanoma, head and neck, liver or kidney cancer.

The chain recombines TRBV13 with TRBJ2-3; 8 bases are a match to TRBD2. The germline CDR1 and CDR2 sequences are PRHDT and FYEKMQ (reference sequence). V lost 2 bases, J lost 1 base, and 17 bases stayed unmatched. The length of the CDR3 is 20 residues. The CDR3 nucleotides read TGTGCCAGCAGCTTATATACCCGGGAGCGGGGGAGAGCTCGCACAGATACGCAGTATTTT. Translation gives CASSLYTRERGRARTDTQYF.

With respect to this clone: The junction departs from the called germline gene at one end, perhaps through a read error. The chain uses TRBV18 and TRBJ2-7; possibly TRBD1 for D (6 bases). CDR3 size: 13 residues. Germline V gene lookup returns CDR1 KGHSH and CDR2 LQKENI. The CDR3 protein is CAGSPRGPYEQYF. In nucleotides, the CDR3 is TGTGCCGGCTCACCCAGGGGCCCCTACGAGCAGTACTTC. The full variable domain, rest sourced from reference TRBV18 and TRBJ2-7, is NAGVMQNPRHLVRRRGQEARLRCSPMKGHSHVYWYRQLPEEGLKFMVYLQKENIIDESGMPKERFSAEFPKEGPSILRIQQVVRGDSAAYFCAGSPRGPYEQYFGPGTRLTVT.

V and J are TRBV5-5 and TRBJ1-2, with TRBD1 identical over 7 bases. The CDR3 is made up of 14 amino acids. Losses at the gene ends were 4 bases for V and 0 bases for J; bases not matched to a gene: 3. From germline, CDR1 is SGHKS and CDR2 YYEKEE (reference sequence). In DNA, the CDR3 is TGTGCCAGCAGCCAGGGGGGAACTAACTATGGCTACACCTTC. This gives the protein CASSQGGTNYGYTF.

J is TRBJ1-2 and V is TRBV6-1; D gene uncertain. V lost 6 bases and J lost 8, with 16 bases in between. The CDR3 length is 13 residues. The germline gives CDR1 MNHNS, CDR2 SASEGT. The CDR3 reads CASSPPAPEGYTF. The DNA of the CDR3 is TGTGCCAGCAGCCCTCCCGCCCCGGAAGGCTACACCTTC.

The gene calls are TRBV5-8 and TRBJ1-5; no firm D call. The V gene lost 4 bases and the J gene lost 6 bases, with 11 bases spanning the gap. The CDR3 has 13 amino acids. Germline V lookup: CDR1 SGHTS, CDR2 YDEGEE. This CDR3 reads CASSNDVGQPQHF. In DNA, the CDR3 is TGTGCCAGCAGCAACGATGTTGGTCAGCCCCAGCATTTT.

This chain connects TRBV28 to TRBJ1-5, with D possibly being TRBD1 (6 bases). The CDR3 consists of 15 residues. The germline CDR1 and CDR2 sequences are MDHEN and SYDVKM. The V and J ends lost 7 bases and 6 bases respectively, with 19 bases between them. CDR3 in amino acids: CASMMKGGLGQPQHF. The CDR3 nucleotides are TGTGCCAGCATGATGAAGGGGGGGCTGGGTCAGCCCCAGCATTTT.

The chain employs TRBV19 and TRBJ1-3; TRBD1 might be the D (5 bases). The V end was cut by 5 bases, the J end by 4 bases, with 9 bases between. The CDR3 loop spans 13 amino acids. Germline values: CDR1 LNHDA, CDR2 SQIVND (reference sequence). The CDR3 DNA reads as TGTGCCAGTAGTGGACGGACAGGAAACACCATATATTTT. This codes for CASSGRTGNTIYF.

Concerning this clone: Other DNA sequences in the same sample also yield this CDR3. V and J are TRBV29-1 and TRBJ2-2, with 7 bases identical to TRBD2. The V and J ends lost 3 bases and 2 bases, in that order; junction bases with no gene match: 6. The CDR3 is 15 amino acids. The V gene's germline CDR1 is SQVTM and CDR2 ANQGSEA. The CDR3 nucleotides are TGCAGCGTTGACCCGGGGGGAGCTAACACCGGGGAGCTGTTTTTT. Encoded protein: CSVDPGGANTGELFF.

The DNA of the CDR3 is TGTGCCAGCAGCTTAGCGGGGGGGCCGTTGGAGACCCAGTACTTC. Amino acid sequence: CASSLAGGPLETQYF. This rearrangement joins TRBV11-2 to TRBJ2-5; the match to TRBD2 covers 8 bases. CDR1 is SGHAT and CDR2 is FQNNGV in the germline V gene. CDR3 length: 15 amino acids. The junction had 6 bases not matched to a gene; V was cut back by 1 base and J by 5 bases. The complete variable domain, with remaining parts taken from reference TRBV11-2 and TRBJ2-5, reads EAGVAQSPRYKIIEKRQSVAFWCNPISGHATLYWYQQILGQGPKLLIQFQNNGVVDDSQLPKDRFSAERLKGVDSTLKIQPAKLEDSAVYLCASSLAGGPLETQYFGPGTRLLVL.

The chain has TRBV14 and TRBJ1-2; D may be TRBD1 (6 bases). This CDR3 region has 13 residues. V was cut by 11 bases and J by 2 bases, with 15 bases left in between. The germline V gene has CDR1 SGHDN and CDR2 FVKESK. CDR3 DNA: TGTGCCGGCCCCGAAAGGGGGAACTATGGCTACACCTTC. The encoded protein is CAGPERGNYGYTF.

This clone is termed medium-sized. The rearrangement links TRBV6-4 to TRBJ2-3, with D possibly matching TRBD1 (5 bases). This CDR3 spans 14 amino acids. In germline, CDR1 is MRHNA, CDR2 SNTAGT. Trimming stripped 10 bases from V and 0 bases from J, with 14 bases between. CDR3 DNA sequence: TGTGCCACCAGGGAAACAGCTAGCACAGATACGCAGTATTTT. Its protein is CATRETASTDTQYF.

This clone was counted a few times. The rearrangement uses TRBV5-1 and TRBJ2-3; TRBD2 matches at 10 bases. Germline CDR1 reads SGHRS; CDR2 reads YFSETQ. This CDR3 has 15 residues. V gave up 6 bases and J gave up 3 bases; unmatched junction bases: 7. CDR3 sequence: CASIPSGGRTDTQYF. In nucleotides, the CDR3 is TGCGCCAGCATCCCTAGCGGGGGAAGGACAGATACGCAGTATTTT. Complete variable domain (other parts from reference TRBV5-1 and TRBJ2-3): KAGVTQTPRYLIKTRGQQVTLSCSPISGHRSVSWYQQTPGQGLQFLFEYFSETQRNKGNFPGRFSGRQFSNSRSEMNVSTLELGDSALYLCASIPSGGRTDTQYFGPGTRLTVL.

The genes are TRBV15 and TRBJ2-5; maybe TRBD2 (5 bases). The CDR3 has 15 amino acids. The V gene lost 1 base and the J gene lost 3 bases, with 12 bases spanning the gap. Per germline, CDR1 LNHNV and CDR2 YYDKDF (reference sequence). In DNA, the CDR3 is TGTGCCACCAGCAGAGTATTCCTAGCCAAAGAGACCCAGTACTTC. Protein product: CATSRVFLAKETQYF.

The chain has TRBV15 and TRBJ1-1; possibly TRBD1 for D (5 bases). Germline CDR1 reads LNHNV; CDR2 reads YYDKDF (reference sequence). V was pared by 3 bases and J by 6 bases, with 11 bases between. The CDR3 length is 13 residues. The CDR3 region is CATSSVRGSEAFF. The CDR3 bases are TGTGCCACCAGCAGTGTTAGGGGATCTGAAGCTTTCTTT.

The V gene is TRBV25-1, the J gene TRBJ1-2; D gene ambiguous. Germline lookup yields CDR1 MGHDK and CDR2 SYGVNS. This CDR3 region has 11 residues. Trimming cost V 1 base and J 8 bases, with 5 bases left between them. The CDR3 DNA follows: TGTGCCAGCAGTGAATTCGAGGGCTACACCTTC. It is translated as CASSEFEGYTF.

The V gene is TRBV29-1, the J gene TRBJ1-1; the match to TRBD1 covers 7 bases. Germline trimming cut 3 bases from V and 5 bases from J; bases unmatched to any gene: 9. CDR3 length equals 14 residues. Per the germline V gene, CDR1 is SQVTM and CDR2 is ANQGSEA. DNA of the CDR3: TGCAGCGTTGAGGAGGCAGGGGGTGAAACTGAAGCTTTCTTT. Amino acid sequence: CSVEEAGGETEAFF.

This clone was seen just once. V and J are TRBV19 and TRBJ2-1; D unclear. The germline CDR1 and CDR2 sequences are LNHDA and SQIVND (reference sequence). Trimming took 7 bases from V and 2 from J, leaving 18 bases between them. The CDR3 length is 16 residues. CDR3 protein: CASNPRAGRTYNEQFF. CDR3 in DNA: TGTGCCAGTAACCCTAGGGCCGGACGGACCTACAATGAGCAGTTCTTC.

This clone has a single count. The CDR3, as DNA: TGTGCCACCAGCAGAGATTATTCAGGAAACTATGGCTACACCTTC. The encoded protein is CATSRDYSGNYGYTF. The chain couples TRBV15 to TRBJ1-2; D gene ambiguous. V was trimmed by 0 bases and J by 2 bases, leaving 10 bases between them. This CDR3 has 15 residues. Germline lookup yields CDR1 LNHNV and CDR2 YYDKDF (reference sequence).

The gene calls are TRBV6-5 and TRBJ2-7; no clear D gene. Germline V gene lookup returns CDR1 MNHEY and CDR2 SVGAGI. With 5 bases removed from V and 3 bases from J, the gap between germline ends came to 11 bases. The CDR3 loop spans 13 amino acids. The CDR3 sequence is CASSEAPIYEQYF. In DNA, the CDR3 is TGTGCCAGCAGTGAGGCCCCGATCTACGAGCAGTACTTC.

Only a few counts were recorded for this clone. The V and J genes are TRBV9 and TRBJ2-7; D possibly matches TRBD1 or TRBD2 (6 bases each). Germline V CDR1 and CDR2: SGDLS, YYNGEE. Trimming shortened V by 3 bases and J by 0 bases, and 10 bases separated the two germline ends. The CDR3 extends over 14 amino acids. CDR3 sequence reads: CASSAGGRSYEQYF. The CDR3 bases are TGTGCCAGCAGCGCCGGGGGCCGCTCCTACGAGCAGTACTTC.

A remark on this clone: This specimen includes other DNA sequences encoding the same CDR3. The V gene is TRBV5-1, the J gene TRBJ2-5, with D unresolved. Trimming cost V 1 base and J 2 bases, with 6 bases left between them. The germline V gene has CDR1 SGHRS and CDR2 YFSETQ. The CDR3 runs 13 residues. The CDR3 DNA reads TGCGCCAGCAGCTTGTCAAATCAAGAGACCCAGTACTTC. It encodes CASSLSNQETQYF.

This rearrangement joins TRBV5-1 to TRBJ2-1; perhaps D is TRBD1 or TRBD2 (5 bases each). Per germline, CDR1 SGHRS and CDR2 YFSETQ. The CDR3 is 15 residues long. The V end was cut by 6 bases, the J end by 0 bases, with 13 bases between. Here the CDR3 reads CASTIGGSSYNEQFF. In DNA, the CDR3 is TGCGCCAGCACGATTGGGGGTAGCTCCTACAATGAGCAGTTCTTC.

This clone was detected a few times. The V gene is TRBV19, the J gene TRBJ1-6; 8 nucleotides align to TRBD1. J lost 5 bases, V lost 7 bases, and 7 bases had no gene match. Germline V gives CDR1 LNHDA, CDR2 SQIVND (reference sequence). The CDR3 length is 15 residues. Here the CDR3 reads CASNSGTGDNSPLHF. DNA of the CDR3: TGTGCCAGTAACTCCGGGACAGGCGATAATTCACCCCTCCACTTT.

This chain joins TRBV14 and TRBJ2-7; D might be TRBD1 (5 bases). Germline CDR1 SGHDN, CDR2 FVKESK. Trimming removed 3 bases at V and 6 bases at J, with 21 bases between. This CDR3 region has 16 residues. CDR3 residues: CASSHQDPGLFSEQYF. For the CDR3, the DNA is TGTGCCAGCAGCCACCAGGACCCAGGGCTGTTCTCCGAGCAGTACTTC. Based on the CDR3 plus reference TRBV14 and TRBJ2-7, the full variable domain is EAGVTQFPSHSVIEKGQTVTLRCDPISGHDNLYWYRRVMGKEIKFLLHFVKESKQDESGMPNNRFLAERTGGTYSTLKVQPAELEDSGVYFCASSHQDPGLFSEQYFGPGTRLTVT.

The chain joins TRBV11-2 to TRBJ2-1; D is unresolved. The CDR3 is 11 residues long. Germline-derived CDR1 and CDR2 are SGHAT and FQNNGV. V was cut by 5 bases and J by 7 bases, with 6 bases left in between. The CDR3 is CASSPRNEQFF. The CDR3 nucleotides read TGTGCCAGCAGCCCGCGGAATGAGCAGTTCTTC.

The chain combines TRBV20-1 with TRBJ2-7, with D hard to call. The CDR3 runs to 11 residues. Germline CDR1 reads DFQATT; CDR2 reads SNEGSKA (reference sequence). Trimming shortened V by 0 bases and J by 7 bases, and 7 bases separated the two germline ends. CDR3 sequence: CSAREALEQYF. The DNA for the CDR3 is TGCAGTGCTAGAGAGGCCTTGGAGCAGTACTTC.